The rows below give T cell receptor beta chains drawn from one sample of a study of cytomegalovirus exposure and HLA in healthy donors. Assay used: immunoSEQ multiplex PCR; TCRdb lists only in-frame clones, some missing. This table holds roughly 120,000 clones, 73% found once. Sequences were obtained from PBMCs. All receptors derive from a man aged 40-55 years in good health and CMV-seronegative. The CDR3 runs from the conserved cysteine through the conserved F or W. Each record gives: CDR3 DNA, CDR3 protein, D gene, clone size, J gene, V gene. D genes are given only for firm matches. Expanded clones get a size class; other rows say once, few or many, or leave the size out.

CDR3nt: TGTGCCAGCAGCTTAGAGGCGGGTTTTAACGAAAAACTGTTTTTT
CDR3aa: CASSLEAGFNEKLFF
d_gene: .
abundance: .
j_gene: TRBJ1-4
v_gene: TRBV7-8

CDR3nt: TGCGCCAGCAGCTTGGAGGACAGTAGACGCGAGCAGTACTTC
CDR3aa: CASSLEDSRREQYF
d_gene: .
abundance: .
j_gene: TRBJ2-7
v_gene: TRBV5-1

CDR3nt: TGTGCCAGCTTTTCTCAGGGATACTATGGCTACACCTTC
CDR3aa: CASFSQGYYGYTF
d_gene: .
abundance: .
j_gene: TRBJ1-2
v_gene: TRBV6-5

CDR3nt: TGTGCCAGCAGTGGGGGACTCCCGGGCTCCTACGAGCAGTACTTC
CDR3aa: CASSGGLPGSYEQYF
d_gene: .
abundance: .
j_gene: TRBJ2-7
v_gene: TRBV2

CDR3nt: TGTGCCAGCAGCGTGGGGGGGACAGGGGGCAACGAGCAGTACTTC
CDR3aa: CASSVGGTGGNEQYF
d_gene: TRBD1
abundance: once
j_gene: TRBJ2-7
v_gene: TRBV9

CDR3nt: TGCGCCAGCAGCTTTAGCGGGGGGGACACCTACGAGCAGTACTTC
CDR3aa: CASSFSGGDTYEQYF
d_gene: TRBD2
abundance: .
j_gene: TRBJ2-7
v_gene: TRBV5-1

CDR3nt: TGTGCCAGCAGCTTGGCGAGGTCGGGGAACGAAAAACTGTTTTTT
CDR3aa: CASSLARSGNEKLFF
d_gene: .
abundance: .
j_gene: TRBJ1-4
v_gene: TRBV5-6

CDR3nt: TGTGCCAGTAGTATTCCCGGGACAGGGGATTACGAGCAGTACTTC
CDR3aa: CASSIPGTGDYEQYF
d_gene: TRBD1
abundance: .
j_gene: TRBJ2-7
v_gene: TRBV19

CDR3nt: TGTGCCAGCAGTTTCAGACAGGGGGGGACCCAAAACATTCAGTACTTC
CDR3aa: CASSFRQGGTQNIQYF
d_gene: TRBD1
abundance: few
j_gene: TRBJ2-4
v_gene: TRBV28

CDR3nt: TGTGCCACCGCCGAGGGACAGGGCACTTTTAGTAAGCAGTACTTC
CDR3aa: CATAEGQGTFSKQYF
d_gene: TRBD1
abundance: .
j_gene: TRBJ2-7
v_gene: TRBV15

CDR3nt: TGTGCTAGCAGCGCTGGAGGGCAGAACCAAGAGACCCAGTACTTC
CDR3aa: CASSAGGQNQETQYF
d_gene: .
abundance: .
j_gene: TRBJ2-5
v_gene: TRBV7-7

CDR3nt: TGTGCCAGCAGCCCGTACAGGGGTACAGAGACCCAGTACTTC
CDR3aa: CASSPYRGTETQYF
d_gene: TRBD1
abundance: .
j_gene: TRBJ2-5
v_gene: TRBV11-3

CDR3nt: TGTGCCAGCAGCTTGGGGCCTGAGCAGTTCTTC
CDR3aa: CASSLGPEQFF
d_gene: .
abundance: .
j_gene: TRBJ2-1
v_gene: TRBV7-3

CDR3nt: TGTGCCAGCAGTTTAGGGACTAGTACGCAAGAGACCCAGTACTTC
CDR3aa: CASSLGTSTQETQYF
d_gene: TRBD2
abundance: .
j_gene: TRBJ2-5
v_gene: TRBV28

CDR3nt: TGTGCCAGCAGCTTAAGTGTGGGGGCCCTAGCCAAAAACATTCAGTACTTC
CDR3aa: CASSLSVGALAKNIQYF
d_gene: .
abundance: .
j_gene: TRBJ2-4
v_gene: TRBV7-2

CDR3nt: TGTGCCAGCAGCTTTCCCGAGGCCGCGGCCGGGGAGCTGTTTTTT
CDR3aa: CASSFPEAAAGELFF
d_gene: .
abundance: .
j_gene: TRBJ2-2
v_gene: TRBV5-4

CDR3nt: TGCAGCGTTGAGGGAGGGGGCTACGAGCAGTACTTC
CDR3aa: CSVEGGGYEQYF
d_gene: .
abundance: .
j_gene: TRBJ2-7
v_gene: TRBV29-1

CDR3nt: TGTGCCAGCAGTTCGGGGGGGAATGAGCAGTTCTTC
CDR3aa: CASSSGGNEQFF
d_gene: TRBD2
abundance: .
j_gene: TRBJ2-1
v_gene: TRBV7-3

CDR3nt: TGCAGTGCCAGGAAAGTCTACGAGCAGTACTTC
CDR3aa: CSARKVYEQYF
d_gene: .
abundance: few
j_gene: TRBJ2-7
v_gene: TRBV20-1

CDR3nt: TGTGCCAGCAGTTTGGGGACAGGCAGGGCGTTCTTC
CDR3aa: CASSLGTGRAFF
d_gene: TRBD1
abundance: .
j_gene: TRBJ2-1
v_gene: TRBV28

CDR3nt: TGTGCCAGCAGCCGGGGACTACTCCCAGAGACCCAGTACTTC
CDR3aa: CASSRGLLPETQYF
d_gene: TRBD2
abundance: .
j_gene: TRBJ2-5
v_gene: TRBV6-5